These 10 T cell receptor beta chains were sequenced from one sample in a study of shared clonotypes between healthy human individuals. TCRdb's copy holds only in-frame clones and misses some; the assay was immunoSEQ multiplex PCR. The sample records 330,000 or so clones, around two thirds being singletons. Sequencing input: memory CD4+ T cells sorted from blood. The subset is: CD45RA-negative fraction. These receptors were collected from a man under 40 in good health.

The gene calls are TRBV30 and TRBJ2-5; 7 bases match TRBD2. Germline trimming cut 3 bases from V and 5 bases from J; bases unmatched to any gene: 9. This CDR3 is 14 amino acids long. The germline V gene has CDR1 GTSNPN and CDR2 SVGIG (reference sequence). This chain's CDR3 is CAWSLGGGVETQYF. The CDR3 DNA reads TGTGCCTGGAGCCTAGGCGGGGGAGTGGAGACCCAGTACTTC.

This clone occurred a few times. The chain employs TRBV6-6 and TRBJ1-5; 7 nucleotides agree with TRBD1. The CDR3 loop spans 16 amino acids. Unmatched junction bases numbered 4, after V lost 0 bases and J lost 2 bases. Germline V gives CDR1 MNHNY, CDR2 SVGAGI (reference sequence). CDR3 region: CASSYSRGPGNQPQHF. CDR3 coding DNA: TGTGCCAGCAGTTACTCAAGGGGGCCCGGCAATCAGCCCCAGCATTTT.

V usage is TRBV19 and J usage is TRBJ2-4; perhaps D is TRBD1 or TRBD2 (6 bases each). Germline CDR1 reads LNHDA; CDR2 reads SQIVND (reference sequence). V was cut by 0 bases and J by 1 base, with 10 bases left in between. The CDR3 consists of 16 residues. CDR3 in DNA: TGTGCCAGTAGTATAGAAACAGGGAGGGCCAAAAACATTCAGTACTTC. It is translated as CASSIETGRAKNIQYF. The full variable domain, in which reference TRBV19 and TRBJ2-4 provide the parts outside the CDR3, is DGGITQSPKYLFRKEGQNVTLSCEQNLNHDAMYWYRQDPGQGLRLIYYSQIVNDFQKGDIAEGYSVSREKKESFPLTVTSAQKNPTAFYLCASSIETGRAKNIQYFGAGTRLSVL.

This clone has only a few counts. This chain uses TRBV9 with TRBJ2-5, with TRBD2 matching 8 bases. There are 15 residues in the CDR3. The V segment lost 0 bases and the J segment 4 bases; nucleotides outside the gene matches: 5. Germline values: CDR1 SGDLS, CDR2 YYNGEE. The CDR3 sequence is CASSVVPGLGETQYF. CDR3 in DNA: TGTGCCAGCAGCGTAGTCCCGGGACTAGGAGAGACCCAGTACTTC.

The J gene is TRBJ2-3, the V gene TRBV5-1, with D unresolved. Deletions cut 3 bases from V and 4 bases from J, with 15 bases between. The CDR3 has 15 amino acids. Germline loops: CDR1 SGHRS, CDR2 YFSETQ. CDR3 DNA sequence: TGCGCCAGCAGCTCCCAGGTAGTGTCATCAGATACGCAGTATTTT. This sequence encodes CASSSQVVSSDTQYF. The full variable domain, completed using reference TRBV5-1 and TRBJ2-3, is KAGVTQTPRYLIKTRGQQVTLSCSPISGHRSVSWYQQTPGQGLQFLFEYFSETQRNKGNFPGRFSGRQFSNSRSEMNVSTLELGDSALYLCASSSQVVSSDTQYFGPGTRLTVL.

This clone was found once. V usage is TRBV5-6 and J usage is TRBJ2-7; D is unclear. The CDR3 loop spans 12 amino acids. The germline gives CDR1 SGHDT, CDR2 YYEEEE. V lost 4 bases and J lost 4, with 9 bases in between. Here the CDR3 DNA reads TGTGCCAGCAGCGTGCAGATTTACGAGCAGTACTTC. It is translated as CASSVQIYEQYF.

This clone was counted between two and nine times. V is TRBV7-8 and J is TRBJ2-7, with TRBD1 identical over 10 bases. V shed 5 bases and J 0 bases; nucleotides not matched to a gene: 19. CDR1 is SGHVS and CDR2 is FQNEAQ in the germline V gene. The CDR3 loop spans 20 amino acids. The CDR3 bases are TGTGCCAGCAGCCAGCGAAGGGACAGGGGATCTTTTAAAAGCTCCTACGAGCAGTACTTC. This codes for CASSQRRDRGSFKSSYEQYF.

The chain has TRBV5-1 and TRBJ2-3, with a tentative D call TRBD1 (7 bases). CDR1 SGHRS and CDR2 YFSETQ come from the germline V gene. Trimming left V 4 bases short and J 4 bases short, with 16 bases between. The CDR3 length is 15 residues. The CDR3 sequence: CASSTEGQRADTQYF. The CDR3 DNA is TGCGCCAGCAGCACAGAGGGACAGCGGGCAGATACGCAGTATTTT.

This chain connects TRBV28 to TRBJ1-2; D is uncertain. The V end was cut by 3 bases, the J end by 7 bases, with 12 bases between. The germline V gene has CDR1 MDHEN and CDR2 SYDVKM. The CDR3 sequence is 13 residues long. This chain's CDR3 is CASSLGMFAGYTF. Written as DNA, the CDR3 is TGTGCCAGCAGTTTGGGGATGTTCGCTGGCTACACCTTC.

The chain uses TRBV7-9 and TRBJ2-3, with D perhaps being TRBD1 or TRBD2 (6 bases each). The V gene lost 2 bases and the J gene lost 2 bases, with 14 bases spanning the gap. The CDR3 length is 16 residues. CDR1 SEHNR and CDR2 FQNEAQ come from the germline V gene (reference sequence). The CDR3 spells CASSLKRAGDTDTQYF. CDR3 DNA: TGTGCCAGCAGCTTAAAGCGGGCAGGGGACACAGATACGCAGTATTTT.